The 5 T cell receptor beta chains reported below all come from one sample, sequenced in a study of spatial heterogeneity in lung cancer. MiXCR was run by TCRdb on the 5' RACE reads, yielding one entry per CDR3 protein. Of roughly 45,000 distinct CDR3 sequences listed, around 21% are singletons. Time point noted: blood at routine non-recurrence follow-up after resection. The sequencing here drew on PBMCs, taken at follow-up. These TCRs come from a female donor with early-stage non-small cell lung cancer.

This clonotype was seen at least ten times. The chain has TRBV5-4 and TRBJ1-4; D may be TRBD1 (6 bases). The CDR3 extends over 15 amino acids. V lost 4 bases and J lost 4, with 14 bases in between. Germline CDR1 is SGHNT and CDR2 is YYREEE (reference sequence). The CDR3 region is CASSADRTLNEKLFF. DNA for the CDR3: TGTGCCAGCAGCGCTGACAGGACCCTTAATGAAAAACTGTTTTTT.

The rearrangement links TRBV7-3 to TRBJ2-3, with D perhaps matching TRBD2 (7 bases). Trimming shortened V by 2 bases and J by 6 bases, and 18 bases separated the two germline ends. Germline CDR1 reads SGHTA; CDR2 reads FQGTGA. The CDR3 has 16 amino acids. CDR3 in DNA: TGTGCCAGCAGCTTAGGGGGGGCCCCAGGGCGGGATACGCAGTATTTT. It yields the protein CASSLGGAPGRDTQYF.

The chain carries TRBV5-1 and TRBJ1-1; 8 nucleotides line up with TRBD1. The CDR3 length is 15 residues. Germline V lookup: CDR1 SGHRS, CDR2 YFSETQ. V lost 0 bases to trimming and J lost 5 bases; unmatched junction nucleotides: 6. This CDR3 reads CASSLAGQGGTEAFF. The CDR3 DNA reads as TGCGCCAGCAGCTTGGCCGGACAGGGTGGTACTGAAGCTTTCTTT.

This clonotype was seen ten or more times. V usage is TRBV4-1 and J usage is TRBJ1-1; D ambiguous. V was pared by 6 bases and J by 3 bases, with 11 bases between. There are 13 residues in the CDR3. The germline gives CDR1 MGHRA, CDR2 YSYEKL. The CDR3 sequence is CASSRQVDTEAFF. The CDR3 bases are TGCGCCAGCAGTAGGCAGGTGGACACTGAAGCTTTCTTT.

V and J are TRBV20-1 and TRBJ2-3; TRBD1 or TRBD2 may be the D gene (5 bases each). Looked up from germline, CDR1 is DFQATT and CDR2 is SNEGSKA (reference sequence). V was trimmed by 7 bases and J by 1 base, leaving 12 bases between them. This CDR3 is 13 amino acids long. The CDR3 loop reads CSVEGRGTDTQYF. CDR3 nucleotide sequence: TGCAGTGTCGAGGGGCGAGGCACAGATACGCAGTATTTT.